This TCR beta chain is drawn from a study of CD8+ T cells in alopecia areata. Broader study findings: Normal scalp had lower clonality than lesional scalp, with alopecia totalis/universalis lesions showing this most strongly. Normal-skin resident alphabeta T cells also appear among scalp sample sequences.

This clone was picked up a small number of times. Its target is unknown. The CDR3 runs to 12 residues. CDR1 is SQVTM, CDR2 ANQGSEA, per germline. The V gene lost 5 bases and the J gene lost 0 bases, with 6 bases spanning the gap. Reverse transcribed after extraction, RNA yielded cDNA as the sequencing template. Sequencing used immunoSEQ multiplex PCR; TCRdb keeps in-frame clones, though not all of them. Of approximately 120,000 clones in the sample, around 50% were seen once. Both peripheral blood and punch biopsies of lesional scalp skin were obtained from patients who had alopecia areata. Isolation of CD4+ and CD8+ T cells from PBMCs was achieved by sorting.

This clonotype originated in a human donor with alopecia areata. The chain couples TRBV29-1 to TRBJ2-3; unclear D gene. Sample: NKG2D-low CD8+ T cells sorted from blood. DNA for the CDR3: TGCAGCGTTCCAGGTAGCACAGATACGCAGTATTTT. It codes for CSVPGSTDTQYF.